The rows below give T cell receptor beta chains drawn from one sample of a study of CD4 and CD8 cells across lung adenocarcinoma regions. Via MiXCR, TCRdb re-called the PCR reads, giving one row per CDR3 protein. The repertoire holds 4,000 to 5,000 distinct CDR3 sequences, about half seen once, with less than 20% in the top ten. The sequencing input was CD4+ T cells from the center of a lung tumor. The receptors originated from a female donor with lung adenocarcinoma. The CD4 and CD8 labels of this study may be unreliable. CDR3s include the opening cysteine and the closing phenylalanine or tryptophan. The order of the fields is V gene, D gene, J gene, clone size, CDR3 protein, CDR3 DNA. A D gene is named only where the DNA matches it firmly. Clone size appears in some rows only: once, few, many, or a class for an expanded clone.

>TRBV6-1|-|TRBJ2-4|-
CASGLRAKDTQYF
TGTGCCAGCGGGCTGAGAGCCAAAGACACTCAGTACTTC
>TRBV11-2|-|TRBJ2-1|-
CASSLGRWGEQFF
TGTGCCAGCAGCTTAGGGAGGTGGGGTGAGCAGTTCTTC
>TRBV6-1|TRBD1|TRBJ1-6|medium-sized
CASSEEGQGYSPLHF
TGTGCCAGCAGTGAGGAAGGACAGGGTTATTCACCCCTCCACTTT
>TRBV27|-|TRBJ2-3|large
CASSKIRQLSTDTQYF
TGTGCCAGCAGTAAGATTAGACAGCTAAGCACAGATACGCAGTATTTT
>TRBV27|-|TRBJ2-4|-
CAGGNLGGDQDIQYF
TGTGCCGGGGGGAACCTCGGCGGGGACCAAGACATTCAGTACTTC
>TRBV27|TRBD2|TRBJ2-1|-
CASSLAGDHNEQFF
TGTGCCAGCAGTTTAGCGGGAGACCACAATGAGCAGTTCTTC
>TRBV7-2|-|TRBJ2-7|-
CASSFFRTDSYEQYF
TGTGCCAGCAGCTTCTTCCGGACAGACTCCTACGAGCAGTACTTC
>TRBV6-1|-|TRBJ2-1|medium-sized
CASKDTRSYEQFF
TGTGCCAGCAAGGATACTAGATCGTATGAGCAGTTCTTC
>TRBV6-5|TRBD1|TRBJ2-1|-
CASSSGTGIAGGGELFF
TGTGCCAGCAGTTCGGGGACAGGGATTGCCGGAGGGGGGGAGCTGTTCTTC
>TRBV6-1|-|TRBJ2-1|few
CASSEMVGGFYEQFF
TGTGCCAGCAGTGAAATGGTAGGTGGGTTCTACGAGCAGTTCTTC
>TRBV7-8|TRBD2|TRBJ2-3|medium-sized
CASSPLASGSDTQYF
TGTGCCAGCAGCCCTCTTGCTAGCGGCTCAGATACGCAGTATTTT
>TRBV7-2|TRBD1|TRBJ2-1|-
CASSSRQGSHEQFF
TGTGCCAGCAGCAGTAGACAGGGCTCCCACGAGCAGTTCTTC
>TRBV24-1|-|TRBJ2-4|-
CATRFVGRDQNTQYF
TGTGCCACCAGGTTCGTGGGTCGTGACCAAAACACTCAGTACTTC
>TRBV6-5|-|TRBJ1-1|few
CASSSGSPGNTEAFF
TGTGCCAGCAGTTCGGGATCCCCGGGGAACACTGAAGCTTTCTTT
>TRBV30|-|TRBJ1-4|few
CAWSTRRGGEKLFF
TGTGCCTGGAGTACGCGCAGGGGAGGTGAAAAACTGTTTTTT
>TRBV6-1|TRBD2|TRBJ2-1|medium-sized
CASSRGLAGGLNEQFF
TGTGCCAGCAGCCGCGGACTAGCGGGAGGATTGAATGAGCAGTTCTTC
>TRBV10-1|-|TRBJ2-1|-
CASSEDREVAEQFF
TGCGCCAGCAGTGAGGACAGGGAGGTGGCTGAGCAGTTCTTC
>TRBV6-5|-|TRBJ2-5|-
CASSWRSSGGETQYF
TGTGCCAGCAGTTGGCGCTCTTCAGGGGGGGAGACCCAGTACTTC
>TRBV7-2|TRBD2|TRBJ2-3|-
CASSLWGLSDTQYF
TGTGCCAGCAGCTTATGGGGACTATCCGATACGCAGTATTTT
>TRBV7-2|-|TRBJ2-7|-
CASSPIPGNEQYF
TGTGCCAGCAGCCCTATCCCGGGCAATGAGCAGTACTTC
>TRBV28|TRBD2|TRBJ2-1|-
CASSFLAGGPFNEQFF
TGTGCCAGCAGTTTCCTAGCGGGAGGGCCCTTCAATGAGCAGTTCTTC
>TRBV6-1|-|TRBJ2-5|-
CAGSGGLDQATQYF
TGTGCCGGGAGTGGGGGCCTGGACCAAGCCACCCAGTACTTC
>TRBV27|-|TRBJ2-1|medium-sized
CASRLAGGNEQFF
TGTGCCAGCAGACTAGCCGGTGGCAATGAGCAGTTCTTC
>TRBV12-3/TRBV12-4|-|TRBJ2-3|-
CASIRSDTQYF
TGTGCCAGCATCCGTTCAGATACGCAGTATTTT
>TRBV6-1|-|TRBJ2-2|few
CASSPKDRNTGELFF
TGTGCCAGCAGTCCCAAGGACAGAAACACCGGGGAGCTGTTTTTT
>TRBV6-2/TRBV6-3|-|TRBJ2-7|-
CASSYSFGVRLEQYF
TGTGCCAGCAGTTACTCCTTCGGGGTAAGGCTCGAGCAGTACTTC
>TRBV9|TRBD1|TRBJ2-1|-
CASSVAGGFGNEQFF
TGTGCCAGCAGCGTAGCAGGGGGCTTTGGCAATGAGCAGTTCTTC
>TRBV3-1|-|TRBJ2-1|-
CASSQLGTINEQFF
TGTGCCAGCAGCCAATTGGGGACCATCAATGAGCAGTTCTTC
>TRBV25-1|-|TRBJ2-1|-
CASSESRASYNEQFF
TGTGCCAGCAGTGAATCTAGAGCCTCCTACAATGAGCAGTTCTTC
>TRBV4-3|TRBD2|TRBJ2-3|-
CASSQAVGGLMDTQYF
TGCGCCAGCAGCCAAGCGGTGGGAGGGCTTATGGATACGCAGTATTTT
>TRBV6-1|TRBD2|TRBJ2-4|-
CASAEGGRAKDIQYF
TGTGCCAGCGCCGAGGGCGGGAGAGCCAAAGACATTCAGTATTTC
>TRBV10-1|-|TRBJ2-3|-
CASSEGREGEVKYF
TGCGCCAGCAGTGAGGGACGAGAGGGAGAAGTGAAGTATTTC
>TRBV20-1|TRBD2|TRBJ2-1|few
CSATYLAGGTNEQFF
TGCAGTGCGACATACCTAGCGGGAGGGACCAATGAGCAGTTCTTC
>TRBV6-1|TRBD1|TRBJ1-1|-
CASSMTTGENTEAFF
TGTGCCAGCAGTATGACGACAGGGGAGAACACTGAAGCTTTCTTT
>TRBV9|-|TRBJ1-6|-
CASSVGTPNSPLHF
TGTGCCAGCAGCGTAGGGACACCGAATTCACCCCTCCACTTT
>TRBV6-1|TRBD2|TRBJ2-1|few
CASSVAWTSGSMGDEQFF
TGTGCCAGCAGTGTAGCCTGGACTAGCGGGAGCATGGGCGATGAGCAGTTCTTC
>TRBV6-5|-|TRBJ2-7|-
CASSSTGPYEQYF
TGTGCCAGCAGTTCGACAGGACCCTACGAGCAGTACTTC
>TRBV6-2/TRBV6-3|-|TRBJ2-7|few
CASRRTDYEQYF
TGTGCCAGCAGAAGAACCGACTACGAGCAGTACTTC
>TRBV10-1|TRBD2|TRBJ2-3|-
CAGSGGREGGIQYF
TGCGCGGGCAGCGGGGGACGAGAGGGAGGGATCCAGTATTTT
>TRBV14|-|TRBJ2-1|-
CASSHLITDAQFF
TGTGCCAGCAGCCACCTGATTACGGATGCGCAGTTCTTC
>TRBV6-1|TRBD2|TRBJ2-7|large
CASSESSGSPYEQYF
TGTGCCAGCAGTGAGTCCAGCGGGAGTCCCTACGAGCAGTACTTC
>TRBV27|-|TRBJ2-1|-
CASSFSGNEQFF
TGTGCCAGCAGTTTCTCCGGGAATGAGCAGTTCTTC
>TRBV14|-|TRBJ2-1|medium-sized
CASSPLLVGEQFF
TGTGCCAGCAGCCCTCTCCTGGTGGGAGAGCAGTTCTTC
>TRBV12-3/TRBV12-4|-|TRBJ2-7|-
CASSSETAPYEQYF
TGTGCCAGCAGTTCAGAGACTGCGCCCTACGAGCAGTACTTC
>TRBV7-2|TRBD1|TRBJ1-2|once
CASSTGQGRMRGYTF
TGTGCCAGCAGCACCGGACAGGGCCGCATGCGTGGCTACACCTTC
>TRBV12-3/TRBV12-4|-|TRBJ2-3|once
CASSQPTQGGSGDTQYF
TGTGCCAGCAGCCAGCCAACACAAGGGGGTTCTGGAGATACGCAGTATTTT
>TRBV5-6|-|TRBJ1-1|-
CASSLGRSEAFF
TGTGCCAGCAGCTTGGGGCGGAGTGAAGCTTTCTTT
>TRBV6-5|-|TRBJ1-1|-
CASSYSHNTEAFF
TGTGCCAGCAGTTACTCCCACAACACTGAAGCTTTCTTT
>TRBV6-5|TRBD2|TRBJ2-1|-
CASSYSGLAGSYNEQFF
TGTGCCAGCAGTTACTCAGGGCTAGCGGGCTCCTACAATGAGCAGTTCTTC
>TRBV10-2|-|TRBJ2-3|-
CASSESENTQYF
TGCGCCAGCAGTGAAAGCGAAAACACTCAGTATTTT
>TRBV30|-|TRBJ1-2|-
CAGYGYTF
TGTGCCGGCTATGGCTACACCTTC
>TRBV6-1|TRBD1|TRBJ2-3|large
CANSPGQGVYNEQFF
TGTGCCAACAGCCCGGGACAGGGAGTCTACAATGAGCAGTTCTTT
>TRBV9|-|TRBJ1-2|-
CASSSGRYGYGYTF
TGTGCCAGCAGCAGTGGTCGGTATGGCTATGGCTACACCTTC
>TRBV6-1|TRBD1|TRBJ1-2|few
CASNYDRGVSGYTF
TGTGCCAGCAACTACGACAGGGGCGTATCTGGCTACACCTTC
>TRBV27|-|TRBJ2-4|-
CASVPAPPAKNTQYF
TGTGCCAGCGTTCCGGCACCGCCAGCCAAAAATACGCAGTACTTC
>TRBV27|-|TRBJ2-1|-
CASSLNLASEQFF
TGTGCCAGCAGTTTAAACCTAGCCTCTGAGCAGTTCTTC
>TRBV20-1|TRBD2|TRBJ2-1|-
CSARTSGRRYNEQFF
TGCAGTGCGCGGACTAGCGGGAGAAGGTACAATGAGCAGTTCTTC
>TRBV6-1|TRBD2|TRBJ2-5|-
CASRTSGGETQYF
TGTGCCAGCAGGACTAGCGGAGGGGAGACCCAGTACTTC